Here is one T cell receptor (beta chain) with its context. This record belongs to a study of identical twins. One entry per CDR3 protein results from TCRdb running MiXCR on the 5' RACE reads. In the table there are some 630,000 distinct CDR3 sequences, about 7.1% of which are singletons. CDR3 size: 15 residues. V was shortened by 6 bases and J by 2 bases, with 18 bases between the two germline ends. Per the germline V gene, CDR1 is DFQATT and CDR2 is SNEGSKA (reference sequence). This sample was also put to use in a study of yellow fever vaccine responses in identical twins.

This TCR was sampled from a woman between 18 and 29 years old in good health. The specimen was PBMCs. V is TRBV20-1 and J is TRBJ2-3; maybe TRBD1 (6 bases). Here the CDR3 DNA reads TGCAGTGCCCACTCCCCGACAGGCAACACAGATACGCAGTATTTT. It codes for CSAHSPTGNTDTQYF.